This TCR beta chain originates from a study of blood T cell repertoires in COVID-19. V lost 3 bases to trimming and J lost 2 bases, with 14 bases between them. The CDR3 totals 16 residues. CDR1 and CDR2 from the germline V gene are SNHLY and FYNNEI. This clone was found a few times. Here immunoSEQ multiplex PCR was the method, and the copy in TCRdb shows in-frame clones only, minus some. This table has fewer than 500,000 clones, around 90% appearing once. The origin of this receptor is a man between 18 and 29 years old with COVID-19, enrolled during active disease. V gene TRBV2 combines with J gene TRBJ2-1; D not resolved. The sample was peripheral blood. The CDR3 sequence: CASSESSSPPYNEQFF. DNA of the CDR3: TGTGCCAGCAGTGAGAGCTCGTCGCCCCCCTACAATGAGCAGTTCTTC.